What follows describes a single TCR beta chain. Measured with immunoSEQ multiplex PCR; TCRdb has only the in-frame clones, and not every one. The sample records some 650,000 clones, almost 97% being singletons. This entry is derived from a study of shared clonotypes between healthy human individuals. At the level of the study: The donor group consisted of two women and three men, aged 18 to 49. Plates per donor: three CD4 naive, three CD4 memory, two CD8 naive, one CD8 memory.

This CDR3 spans 14 amino acids. J was trimmed by 8 bases and V by 8 bases; bases with no gene match: 11. From germline, CDR1 is GTSNPN and CDR2 SVGIG (reference sequence). The sequence came from a woman aged 25 to 39 in good health. The rearrangement uses TRBV30 and TRBJ2-2, with TRBD2 matching 10 bases. Sequencing was carried out using naive CD4+ T cells sorted from blood. Subset here: CD45RA+ positively selected. The CDR3 region has the DNA TGTGCCCGAGAGCGGGAGGGCCGGGGTGGGGAGCTGTTTTTT. This codes for CAREREGRGGELFF. Full variable domain (rest looked up from reference TRBV30 and TRBJ2-2): SQTIHQWPATLVQPVGSPLSLECTVEGTSNPNLYWYRQAAGRGLQLLFYSVGIGQISSEVPQNLSASRPQDRQFILSSKKLLLSDSGFYLCAREREGRGGELFFGEGSRLTVL.